What follows are 20 T cell receptor beta chains derived from one specimen sequenced in a study of T cells expressing NK-cell markers. Reanalyzing the 5' RACE reads, TCRdb keeps one entry per CDR3 protein, without DNA. This table lists about 21,000 distinct CDR3 sequences. The sample comprised blood T cells: a sorted CD56 or NKG2C T cell subset, CD4+ or CD8+ T cells, or bulk PBMC T cells (not recorded which). These receptors were taken from a man aged 18-70 years in good health.

Considering frequency, this clonotype is medium-sized. This rearrangement joins TRBV11-2 to TRBJ2-5. The length of the CDR3 is 11 residues. The V gene's germline CDR1 is SGHAT and CDR2 FQNNGV. CDR3 loop: CASSLGETQYF.

The chain has TRBV10-3 and TRBJ1-1. The CDR3 has 16 amino acids. CDR1 and CDR2 from the germline V gene are ENHRY and SYGVKD. CDR3 loop: CAISGVLISNGTEAFF.

This sequence joins TRBV20-1 and TRBJ2-1; TCRdb indicates TRBD2, and absent DNA this call remains unverified. Germline-derived CDR1 and CDR2 are DFQATT and SNEGSKA (reference sequence). This CDR3 is built from 11 residues. CDR3 residues: CSSGTHNEQFF.

The chain has TRBV9 and TRBJ2-3; checking the TCRdb D call of TRBD2 is not possible without DNA. The germline V gene has CDR1 SGDLS and CDR2 YYNGEE. The CDR3 sequence is 19 residues long. The CDR3: CASSASTSGGFYGTDTQYF.

This clonotype ranks as hyperexpanded in terms of frequency. The chain joins TRBV4-3 to TRBJ1-5; TCRdb outputs TRBD1, but without DNA this stays unchecked. Germline CDR1 reads LGHNA; CDR2 reads YSLEER. This CDR3 comprises 17 residues. The CDR3 protein is CASSQSAGTSSNQPQHF.

This chain uses TRBV7-2 with TRBJ1-2. This CDR3 has 15 amino acids. Germline CDR1 SGHTA, CDR2 FQGNSA. The CDR3 here is CASSLSITTNYGYTF.

This chain joins TRBV12-3 or TRBV12-4 and TRBJ2-5. The CDR3 runs to 14 residues. CDR3: CASSLGRIGETQYF.

The chain has TRBV30 and TRBJ1-6. Germline lookup yields CDR1 GTSNPN and CDR2 SVGIG (reference sequence). The length of the CDR3 is 14 residues. The CDR3 here is CAWSERPYNSPLHF.

The J gene is TRBJ2-5, the V gene TRBV11-2; the TCRdb D gene call, TRBD2, has no DNA to confirm it. This CDR3 has 15 amino acids. Germline V gene lookup returns CDR1 SGHAT and CDR2 FQNNGV. This CDR3 is CASSSLAGVGETQYF.

V is TRBV6-5 and J is TRBJ1-4; lacking DNA, the TRBD1 call made by TCRdb goes unchecked. Germline values: CDR1 MNHEY, CDR2 SVGAGI. The CDR3 is made up of 18 amino acids. CDR3 protein: CASSYEDRGVRGNEKLFF.

The chain joins TRBV5-1 to TRBJ1-2; TCRdb indicates TRBD1, and absent DNA this call remains unverified. CDR3 size: 14 residues. CDR1 SGHRS and CDR2 YFSETQ come from the germline V gene. The CDR3 is CASSPGTGGVGYTF.

V is TRBV12-3 or TRBV12-4 and J is TRBJ2-7; no DNA is available, so the TRBD1 call from TCRdb remains unchecked. The CDR3 is 13 amino acids. CDR3 protein: CASSIGQAYEQYF.

The V call is TRBV20-1, the J call TRBJ2-5. CDR3 length: 15 amino acids. Germline assignment: CDR1 DFQATT and CDR2 SNEGSKA (reference sequence). This CDR3 is CSARDARTAQETQYF.

The rearrangement uses TRBV20-1 and TRBJ1-2; checking the TCRdb D call of TRBD1 is not possible without DNA. Per germline, CDR1 DFQATT and CDR2 SNEGSKA (reference sequence). The CDR3 length is 15 residues. CDR3 protein: CSAIPRTGDNYGYTF.

The J gene is TRBJ1-1, the V gene TRBV5-1; the TCRdb call, TRBD1, lacks DNA for checking. The CDR3 is made up of 13 amino acids. The germline gives CDR1 SGHRS, CDR2 YFSETQ. This CDR3 reads CASSSPGRTEAFF. Supplemented by reference TRBV5-1 and TRBJ1-1, the full variable domain reads KAGVTQTPRYLIKTRGQQVTLSCSPISGHRSVSWYQQTPGQGLQFLFEYFSETQRNKGNFPGRFSGRQFSNSRSEMNVSTLELGDSALYLCASSSPGRTEAFFGQGTRLTVV.

V and J are TRBV6-1 and TRBJ2-5; TCRdb's D gene call, TRBD1, goes unchecked for lack of DNA. The CDR3 totals 16 residues. Germline CDR1 MNHNS, CDR2 SASEGT. The CDR3 sequence is CASSEFQGSGRSTQYF.

This chain connects TRBV20-1 to TRBJ2-6; TCRdb reports TRBD1, a call that lacks DNA to check it against. The CDR3 is 18 amino acids. Germline V gives CDR1 DFQATT, CDR2 SNEGSKA (reference sequence). CDR3 loop: CSAGGRLGGSSGANVLTF.

The gene calls are TRBV7-9 and TRBJ1-5. The CDR3 covers 12 residues. Germline CDR1 SEHNR, CDR2 FQNEAQ (reference sequence). The CDR3 reads CASSAGDQPQHF.

The CDR3 sequence: CASSYLPGPYSTIYF. The V gene is TRBV2, the J gene TRBJ1-3. The germline CDR1 and CDR2 sequences are SNHLY and FYNNEI. The CDR3 covers 15 residues.

This sequence joins TRBV7-9 and TRBJ2-3. Germline assignment: CDR1 SEHNR and CDR2 FQNEAQ (reference sequence). The CDR3 length is 12 residues. CDR3 loop: CASSLDTDTQYF.